The clone carrying this TCR beta chain was recorded many times. No antigen is known for it. The germline V and J ends were trimmed by 1 base and 0 bases, with 20 bases remaining between them. The CDR3 has 18 residues. CDR1 DFQATT and CDR2 SNEGSKA come from the germline V gene (reference sequence). Construction of the TCRbeta library involved unique molecular identifiers. TCRdb fed the PCR reads into MiXCR, producing one record per CDR3 protein. This table holds around 700,000 distinct CDR3 sequences, roughly 14% found once. This specimen belongs to a study of T-cell reconstitution after alpha-beta-depleted transplantation in children. Study-wide results and limits: At day 60, the high TCRbeta diversity found in some patients originated from recipient T cells and thymic progenitors that had survived.

This sequence was found in a girl aged 2 to 9 with congenital amegakaryocytic thrombocytopenia, due to receive a stem cell transplant. This material consisted of PBMCs, taken before TCRalphabeta/CD19-depleted stem cell transplant. The chain carries TRBV20-1 and TRBJ2-3, with D hard to call. CDR3 sequence: CSARVMGLGISSTDTQYF. The CDR3 nucleotides are TGCAGTGCTAGAGTGATGGGCTTAGGGATCTCTAGCACAGATACGCAGTATTTT.